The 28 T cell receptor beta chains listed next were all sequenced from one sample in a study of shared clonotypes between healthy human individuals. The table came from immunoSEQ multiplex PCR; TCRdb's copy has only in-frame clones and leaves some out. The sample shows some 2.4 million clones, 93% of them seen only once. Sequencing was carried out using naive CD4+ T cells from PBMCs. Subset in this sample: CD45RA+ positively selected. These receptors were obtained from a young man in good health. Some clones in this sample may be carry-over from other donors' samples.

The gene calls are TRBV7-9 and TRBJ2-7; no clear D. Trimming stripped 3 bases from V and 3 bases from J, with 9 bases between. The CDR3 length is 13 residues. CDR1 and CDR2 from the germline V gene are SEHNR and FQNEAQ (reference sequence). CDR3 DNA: TGTGCCAGCAGCTTTGGTCAGCTCTACGAGCAGTACTTC. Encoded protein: CASSFGQLYEQYF.

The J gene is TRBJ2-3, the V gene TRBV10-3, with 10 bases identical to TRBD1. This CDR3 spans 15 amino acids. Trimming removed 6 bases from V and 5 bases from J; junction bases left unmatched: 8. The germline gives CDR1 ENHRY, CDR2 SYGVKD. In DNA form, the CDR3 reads TGTGCCATCAGAGCCGGGGGACAGGGGAAAGATACGCAGTATTTT. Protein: CAIRAGGQGKDTQYF.

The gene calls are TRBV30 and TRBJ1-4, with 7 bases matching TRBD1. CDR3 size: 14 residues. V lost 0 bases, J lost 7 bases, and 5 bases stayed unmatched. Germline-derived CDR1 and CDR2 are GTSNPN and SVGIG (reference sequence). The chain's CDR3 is CAWSVKGAGEKLFF. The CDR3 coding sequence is TGTGCCTGGAGTGTTAAGGGGGCCGGTGAAAAACTGTTTTTT.

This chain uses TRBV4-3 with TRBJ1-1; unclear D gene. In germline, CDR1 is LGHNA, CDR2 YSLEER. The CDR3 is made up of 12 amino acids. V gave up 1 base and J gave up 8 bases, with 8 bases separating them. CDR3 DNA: TGCGCCAGCAGCCAAGCCATGGGAGAAGCTTTCTTT. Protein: CASSQAMGEAFF.

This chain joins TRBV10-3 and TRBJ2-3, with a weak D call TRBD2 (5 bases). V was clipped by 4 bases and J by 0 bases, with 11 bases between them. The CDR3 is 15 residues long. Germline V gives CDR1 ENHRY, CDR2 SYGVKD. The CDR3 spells CAISVRRSSTDTQYF. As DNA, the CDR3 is TGTGCCATCAGTGTCCGGAGGTCTAGCACAGATACGCAGTATTTT.

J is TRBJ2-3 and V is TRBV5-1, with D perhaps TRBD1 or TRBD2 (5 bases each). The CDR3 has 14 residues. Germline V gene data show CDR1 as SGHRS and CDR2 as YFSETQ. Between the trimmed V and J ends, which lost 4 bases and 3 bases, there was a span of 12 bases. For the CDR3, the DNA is TGCGCCAGCAGCCCAATGGGGGTAACAGATACGCAGTATTTT. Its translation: CASSPMGVTDTQYF.

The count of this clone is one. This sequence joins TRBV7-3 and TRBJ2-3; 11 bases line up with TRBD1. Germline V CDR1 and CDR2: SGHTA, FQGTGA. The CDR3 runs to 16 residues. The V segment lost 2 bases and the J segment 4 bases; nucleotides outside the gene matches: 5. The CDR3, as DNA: TGTGCCAGCAGCTTACTAGGACAGGGGGCGGCAGATACGCAGTATTTT. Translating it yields CASSLLGQGAADTQYF.

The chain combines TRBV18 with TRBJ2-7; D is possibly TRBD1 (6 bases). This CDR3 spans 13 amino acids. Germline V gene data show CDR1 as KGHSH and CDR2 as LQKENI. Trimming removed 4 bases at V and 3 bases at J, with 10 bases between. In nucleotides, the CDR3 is TGTGCCAGCTCACGGGACATGTACTACGAGCAGTACTTC. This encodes CASSRDMYYEQYF.

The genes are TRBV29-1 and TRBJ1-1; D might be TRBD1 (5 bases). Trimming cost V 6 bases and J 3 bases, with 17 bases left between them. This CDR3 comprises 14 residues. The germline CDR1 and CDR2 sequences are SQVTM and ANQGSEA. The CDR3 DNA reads TGCAGCGTCGCTTTGGTATTGGGGGACACTGAAGCTTTCTTT. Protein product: CSVALVLGDTEAFF.

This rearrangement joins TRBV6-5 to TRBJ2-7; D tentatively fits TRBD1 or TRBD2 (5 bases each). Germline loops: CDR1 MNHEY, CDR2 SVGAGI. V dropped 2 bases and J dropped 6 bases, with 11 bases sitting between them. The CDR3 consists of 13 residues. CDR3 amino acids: CASSYGRAGEQYF. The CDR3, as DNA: TGTGCCAGCAGTTACGGCAGGGCGGGCGAGCAGTACTTC.

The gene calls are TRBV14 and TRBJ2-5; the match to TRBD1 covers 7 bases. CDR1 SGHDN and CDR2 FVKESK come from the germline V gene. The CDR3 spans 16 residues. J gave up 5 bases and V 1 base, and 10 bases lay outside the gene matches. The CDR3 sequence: CASSQGIGGFRETQYF. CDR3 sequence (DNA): TGTGCCAGCAGCCAAGGGATAGGGGGCTTCAGGGAGACCCAGTACTTC.

CDR3 region: CASSYSREAFF. As DNA, the CDR3 is TGTGCCAGCAGTTATTCTAGGGAAGCTTTCTTT. The rearrangement uses TRBV28 and TRBJ1-1, with no clear D. Germline CDR1 is MDHEN and CDR2 is SYDVKM. There are 11 residues in the CDR3. Between the trimmed V and J ends, which lost 4 bases and 8 bases, there was a span of 8 bases.

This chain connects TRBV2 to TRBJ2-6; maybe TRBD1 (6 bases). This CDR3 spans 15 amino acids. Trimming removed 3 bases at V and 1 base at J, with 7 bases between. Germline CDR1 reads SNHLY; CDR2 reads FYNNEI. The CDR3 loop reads CASSEDRSGANVLTF. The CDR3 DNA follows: TGTGCCAGCAGTGAGGACAGATCTGGGGCCAACGTCCTGACTTTC.

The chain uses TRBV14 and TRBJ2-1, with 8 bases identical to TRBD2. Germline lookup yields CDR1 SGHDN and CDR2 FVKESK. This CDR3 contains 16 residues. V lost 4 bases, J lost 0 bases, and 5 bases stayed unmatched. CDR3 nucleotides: TGTGCCAGCAGCCCCGGGGGGGGTAGCTCCTACAATGAGCAGTTCTTC. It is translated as CASSPGGGSSYNEQFF. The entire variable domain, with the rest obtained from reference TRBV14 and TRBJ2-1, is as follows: EAGVTQFPSHSVIEKGQTVTLRCDPISGHDNLYWYRRVMGKEIKFLLHFVKESKQDESGMPNNRFLAERTGGTYSTLKVQPAELEDSGVYFCASSPGGGSSYNEQFFGPGTRLTVL.

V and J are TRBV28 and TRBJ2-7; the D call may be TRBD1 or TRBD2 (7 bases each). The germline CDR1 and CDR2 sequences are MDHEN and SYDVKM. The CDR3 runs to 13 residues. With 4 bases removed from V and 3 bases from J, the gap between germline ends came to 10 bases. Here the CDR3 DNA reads TGTGCCAGCAGTTCAGGGGGGGGCTACGAGCAGTACTTC. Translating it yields CASSSGGGYEQYF.

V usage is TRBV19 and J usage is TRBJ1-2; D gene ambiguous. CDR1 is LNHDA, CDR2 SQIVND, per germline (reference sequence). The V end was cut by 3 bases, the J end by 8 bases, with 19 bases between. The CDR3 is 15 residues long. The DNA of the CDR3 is TGTGCCAGTAGTATGAAGTGGACCCAATTGAAAGGCTACACCTTC. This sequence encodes CASSMKWTQLKGYTF.

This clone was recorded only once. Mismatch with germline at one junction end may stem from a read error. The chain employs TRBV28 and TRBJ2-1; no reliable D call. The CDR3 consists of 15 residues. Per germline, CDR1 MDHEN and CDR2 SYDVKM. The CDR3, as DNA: TGTGCCAGTAGTTTAATTCCTAGTGGTATCCATGAGCAGTTCTTC. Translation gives CASSLIPSGIHEQFF.

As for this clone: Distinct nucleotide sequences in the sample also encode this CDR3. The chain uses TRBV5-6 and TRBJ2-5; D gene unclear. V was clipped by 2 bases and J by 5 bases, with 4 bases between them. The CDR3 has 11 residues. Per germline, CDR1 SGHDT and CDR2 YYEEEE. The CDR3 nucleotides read TGTGCCAGCAGCTTCGGGGAGACCCAGTACTTC. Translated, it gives CASSFGETQYF.

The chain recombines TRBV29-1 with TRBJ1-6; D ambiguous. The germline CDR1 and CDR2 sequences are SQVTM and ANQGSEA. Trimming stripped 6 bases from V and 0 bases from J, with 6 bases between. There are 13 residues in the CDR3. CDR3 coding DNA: TGCAGCGTCCAGAGCTCCTATAATTCACCCCTCCACTTT. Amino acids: CSVQSSYNSPLHF.

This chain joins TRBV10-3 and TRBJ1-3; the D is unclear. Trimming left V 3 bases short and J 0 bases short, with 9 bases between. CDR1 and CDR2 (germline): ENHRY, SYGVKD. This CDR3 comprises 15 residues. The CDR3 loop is CAISDGASSGNTIYF. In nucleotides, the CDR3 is TGTGCCATCAGTGACGGCGCGTCCTCTGGAAACACCATATATTTT.

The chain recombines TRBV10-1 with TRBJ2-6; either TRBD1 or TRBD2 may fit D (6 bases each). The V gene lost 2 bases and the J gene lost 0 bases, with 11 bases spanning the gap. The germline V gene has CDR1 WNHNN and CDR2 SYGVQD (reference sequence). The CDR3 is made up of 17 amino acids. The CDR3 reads CASSEGGLPSGANVLTF. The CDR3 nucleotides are TGCGCCAGCAGTGAGGGGGGGCTCCCCTCTGGGGCCAACGTCCTGACTTTC.

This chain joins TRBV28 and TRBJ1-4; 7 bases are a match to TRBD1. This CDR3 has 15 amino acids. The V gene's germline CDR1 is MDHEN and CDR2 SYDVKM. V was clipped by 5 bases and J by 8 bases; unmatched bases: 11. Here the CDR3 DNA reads TGTGCCAGCAGTATTAGGACAGGAACACGGGAAAAACTGTTTTTT. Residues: CASSIRTGTREKLFF. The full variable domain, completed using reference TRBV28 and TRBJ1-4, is DVKVTQSSRYLVKRTGEKVFLECVQDMDHENMFWYRQDPGLGLRLIYFSYDVKMKEKGDIPEGYSVSREKKERFSLILESASTNQTSMYLCASSIRTGTREKLFFGSGTQLSVL.

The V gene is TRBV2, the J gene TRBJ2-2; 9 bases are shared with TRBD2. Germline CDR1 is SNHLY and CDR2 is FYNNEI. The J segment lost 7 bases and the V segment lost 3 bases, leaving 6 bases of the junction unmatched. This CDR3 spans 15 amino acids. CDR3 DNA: TGTGCCAGCAGTGACTGGCTAGCGGGAAGCGGGGAGCTGTTTTTT. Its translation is CASSDWLAGSGELFF.

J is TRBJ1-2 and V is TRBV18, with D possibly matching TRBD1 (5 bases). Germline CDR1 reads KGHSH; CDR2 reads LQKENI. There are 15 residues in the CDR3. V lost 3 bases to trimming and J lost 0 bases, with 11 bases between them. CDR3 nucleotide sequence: TGTGCCAGCTCACCGATCGGGGCTACTAACTATGGCTACACCTTC. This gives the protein CASSPIGATNYGYTF. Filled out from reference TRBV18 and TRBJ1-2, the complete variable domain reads NAGVMQNPRHLVRRRGQEARLRCSPMKGHSHVYWYRQLPEEGLKFMVYLQKENIIDESGMPKERFSAEFPKEGPSILRIQQVVRGDSAAYFCASSPIGATNYGYTFGSGTRLTVV.

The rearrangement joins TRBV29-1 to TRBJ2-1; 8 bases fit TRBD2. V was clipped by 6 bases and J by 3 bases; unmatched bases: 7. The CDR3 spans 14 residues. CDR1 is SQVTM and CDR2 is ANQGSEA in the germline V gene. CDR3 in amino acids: CSVRGRGGYNEQFF. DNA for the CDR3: TGCAGCGTCAGGGGACGGGGGGGCTACAATGAGCAGTTCTTC.

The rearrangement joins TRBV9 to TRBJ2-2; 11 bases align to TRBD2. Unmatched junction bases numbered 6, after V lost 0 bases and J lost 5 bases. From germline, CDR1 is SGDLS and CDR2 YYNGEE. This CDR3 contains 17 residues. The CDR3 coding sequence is TGTGCCAGCAGCGTAGATCTAGCGGGAGGTTGGACCGGGGAGCTGTTTTTT. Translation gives CASSVDLAGGWTGELFF. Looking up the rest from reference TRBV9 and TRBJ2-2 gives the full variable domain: DSGVTQTPKHLITATGQRVTLRCSPRSGDLSVYWYQQSLDQGLQFLIQYYNGEERAKGNILERFSAQQFPDLHSELNLSSLELGDSALYFCASSVDLAGGWTGELFFGEGSRLTVL.

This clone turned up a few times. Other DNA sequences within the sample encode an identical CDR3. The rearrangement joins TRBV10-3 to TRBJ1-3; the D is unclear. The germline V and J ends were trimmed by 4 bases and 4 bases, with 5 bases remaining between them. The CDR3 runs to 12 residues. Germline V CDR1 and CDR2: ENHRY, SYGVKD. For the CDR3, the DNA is TGTGCCATCAGTGGGGCGGGAAACACCATATATTTT. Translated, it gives CAISGAGNTIYF.

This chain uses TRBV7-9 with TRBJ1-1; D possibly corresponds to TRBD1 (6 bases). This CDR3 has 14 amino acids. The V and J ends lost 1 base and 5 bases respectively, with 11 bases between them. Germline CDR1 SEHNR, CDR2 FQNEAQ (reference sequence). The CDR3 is CASSLGAGVTEAFF. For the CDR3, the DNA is TGTGCCAGCAGCTTAGGGGCAGGGGTGACTGAAGCTTTCTTT.